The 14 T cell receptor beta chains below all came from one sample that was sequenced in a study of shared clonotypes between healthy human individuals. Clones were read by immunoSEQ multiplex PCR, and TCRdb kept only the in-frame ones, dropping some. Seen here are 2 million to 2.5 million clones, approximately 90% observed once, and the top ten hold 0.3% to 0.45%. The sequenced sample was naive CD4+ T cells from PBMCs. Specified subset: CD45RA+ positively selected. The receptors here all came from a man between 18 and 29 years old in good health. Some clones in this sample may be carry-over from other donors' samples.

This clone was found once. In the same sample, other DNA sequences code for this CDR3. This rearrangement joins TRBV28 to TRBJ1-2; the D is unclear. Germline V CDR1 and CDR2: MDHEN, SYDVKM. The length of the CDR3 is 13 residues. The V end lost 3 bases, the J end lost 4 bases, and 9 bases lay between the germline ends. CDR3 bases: TGTGCCAGCAGTTTCCGGGCGGCCTATGGCTACACCTTC. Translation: CASSFRAAYGYTF.

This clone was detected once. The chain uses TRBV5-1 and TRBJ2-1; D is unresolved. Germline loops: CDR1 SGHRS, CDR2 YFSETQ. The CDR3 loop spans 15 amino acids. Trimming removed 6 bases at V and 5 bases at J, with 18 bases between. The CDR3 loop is CASTLAGRENNEQFF. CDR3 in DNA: TGCGCCAGCACCCTCGCAGGACGAGAGAACAATGAGCAGTTCTTC.

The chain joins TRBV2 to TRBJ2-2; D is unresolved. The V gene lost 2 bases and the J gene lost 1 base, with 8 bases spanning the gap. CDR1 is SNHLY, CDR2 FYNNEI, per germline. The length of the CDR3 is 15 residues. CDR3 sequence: CASSESWLNTGELFF. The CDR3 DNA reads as TGTGCCAGCAGTGAAAGCTGGCTGAACACCGGGGAGCTGTTTTTT.

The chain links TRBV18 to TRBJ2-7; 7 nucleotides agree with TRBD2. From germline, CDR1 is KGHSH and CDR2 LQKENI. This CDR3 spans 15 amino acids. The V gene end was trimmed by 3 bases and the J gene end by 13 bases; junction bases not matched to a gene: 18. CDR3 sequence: CASSPSPGLGVSGYF. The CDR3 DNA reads TGTGCCAGCTCACCCTCCCCTGGACTAGGGGTCTCCGGATACTTC. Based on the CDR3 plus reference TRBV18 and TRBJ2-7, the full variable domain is NAGVMQNPRHLVRRRGQEARLRCSPMKGHSHVYWYRQLPEEGLKFMVYLQKENIIDESGMPKERFSAEFPKEGPSILRIQQVVRGDSAAYFCASSPSPGLGVSGYFGPGTRLTVT.

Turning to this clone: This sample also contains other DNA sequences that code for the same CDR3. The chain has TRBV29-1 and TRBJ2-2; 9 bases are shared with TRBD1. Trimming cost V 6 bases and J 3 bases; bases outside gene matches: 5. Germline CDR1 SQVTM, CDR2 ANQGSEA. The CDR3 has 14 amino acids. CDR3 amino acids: CSVVRDRDTGELFF. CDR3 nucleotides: TGCAGCGTAGTCAGGGACAGGGACACCGGGGAGCTGTTTTTT.

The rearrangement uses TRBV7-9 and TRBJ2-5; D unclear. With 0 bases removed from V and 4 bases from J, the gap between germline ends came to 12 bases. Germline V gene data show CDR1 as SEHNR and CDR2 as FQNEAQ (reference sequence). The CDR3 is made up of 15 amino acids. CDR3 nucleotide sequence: TGTGCCAGCAGCTTAGCGCTATCTCCCGCAGAGACCCAGTACTTC. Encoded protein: CASSLALSPAETQYF.

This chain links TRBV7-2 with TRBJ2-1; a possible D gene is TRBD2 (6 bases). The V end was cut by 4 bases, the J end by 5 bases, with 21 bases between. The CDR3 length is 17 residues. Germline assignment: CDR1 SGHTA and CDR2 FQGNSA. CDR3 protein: CASSSAVGGTVNNEQFF. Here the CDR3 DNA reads TGTGCCAGCAGCTCCGCCGTGGGGGGAACAGTAAACAATGAGCAGTTCTTC.

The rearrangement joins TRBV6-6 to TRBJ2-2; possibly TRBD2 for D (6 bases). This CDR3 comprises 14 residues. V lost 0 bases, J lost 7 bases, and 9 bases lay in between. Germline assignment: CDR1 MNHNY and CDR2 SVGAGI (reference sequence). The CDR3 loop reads CASSYSPGVGELFF. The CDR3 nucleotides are TGTGCCAGCAGTTACTCTCCGGGGGTCGGGGAGCTGTTTTTT.

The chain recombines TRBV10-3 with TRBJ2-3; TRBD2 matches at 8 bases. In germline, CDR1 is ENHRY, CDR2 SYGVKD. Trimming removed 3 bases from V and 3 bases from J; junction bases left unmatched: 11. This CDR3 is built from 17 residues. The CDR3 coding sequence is TGTGCCATCAGTGACCAGCGGGGGACCGCTCTGACAGATACGCAGTATTTT. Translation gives CAISDQRGTALTDTQYF.

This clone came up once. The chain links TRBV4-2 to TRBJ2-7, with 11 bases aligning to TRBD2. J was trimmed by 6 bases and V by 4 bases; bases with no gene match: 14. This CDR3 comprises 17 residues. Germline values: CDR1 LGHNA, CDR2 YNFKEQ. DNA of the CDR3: TGTGCCAGCAGCCCTCTGCAGACTAGCGGGAAACCGGGCGAGCAGTACTTC. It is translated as CASSPLQTSGKPGEQYF.

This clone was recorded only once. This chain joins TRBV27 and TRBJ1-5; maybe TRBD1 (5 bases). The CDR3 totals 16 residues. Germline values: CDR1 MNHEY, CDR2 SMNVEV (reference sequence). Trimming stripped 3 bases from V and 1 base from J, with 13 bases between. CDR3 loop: CASSFQGKGSNQPQHF. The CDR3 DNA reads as TGTGCCAGCAGTTTCCAGGGTAAAGGAAGCAATCAGCCCCAGCATTTT.

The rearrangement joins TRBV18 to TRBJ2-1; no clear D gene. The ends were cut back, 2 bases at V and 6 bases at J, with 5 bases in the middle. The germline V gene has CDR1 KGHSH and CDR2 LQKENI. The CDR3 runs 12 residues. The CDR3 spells CASSPAFNEQFF. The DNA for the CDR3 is TGTGCCAGCTCACCAGCTTTCAATGAGCAGTTCTTC.

CDR3 sequence: CASSSRDFPQSTDTQYF. The DNA for the CDR3 is TGCGCCAGCAGCTCCCGAGACTTCCCTCAAAGCACAGATACGCAGTATTTT. The chain couples TRBV5-1 to TRBJ2-3, with D unresolved. The CDR3 is made up of 17 amino acids. The V gene's germline CDR1 is SGHRS and CDR2 YFSETQ. V dropped 3 bases and J dropped 0 bases, with 17 bases sitting between them. The complete variable domain, with remaining parts taken from reference TRBV5-1 and TRBJ2-3, reads KAGVTQTPRYLIKTRGQQVTLSCSPISGHRSVSWYQQTPGQGLQFLFEYFSETQRNKGNFPGRFSGRQFSNSRSEMNVSTLELGDSALYLCASSSRDFPQSTDTQYFGPGTRLTVL.

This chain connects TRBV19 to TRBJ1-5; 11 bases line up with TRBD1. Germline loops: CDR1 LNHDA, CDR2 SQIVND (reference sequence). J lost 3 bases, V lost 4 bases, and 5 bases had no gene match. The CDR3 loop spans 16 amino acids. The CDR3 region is CASSTGTGGYNQPQHF. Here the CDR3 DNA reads TGTGCCAGTAGTACAGGGACAGGGGGTTACAATCAGCCCCAGCATTTT.